One and the same sample provided the 21 T cell receptor beta chains below, sequenced in a study of control samples from healthy donors and cancer patients. Sequencing used immunoSEQ multiplex PCR; TCRdb keeps in-frame clones, though not all of them. Among under 75,000 clones listed, approximately 90% were seen once. Material: PBMCs. The receptor source for this set is a woman aged 45-65 years with colorectal cancer.

This sequence joins TRBV5-1 and TRBJ1-1; D is undetermined. The CDR3 loop spans 15 amino acids. Germline V gene data show CDR1 as SGHRS and CDR2 as YFSETQ. V was clipped by 4 bases and J by 2 bases, with 15 bases between them. The CDR3 protein is CASSESHPTNTEAFF. The CDR3 region has the DNA TGCGCCAGCAGCGAATCACACCCGACAAACACTGAAGCTTTCTTT.

The CDR3 region has the DNA TGTGCCAGCAGCTTGGTTCTTACTTCACGCATTACCGCTGAAGCTTTCTTT. This encodes CASSLVLTSRITAEAFF. This chain connects TRBV5-8 to TRBJ1-1; D not resolved. Deletions cut 0 bases from V and 6 bases from J, with 21 bases between. The germline CDR1 and CDR2 sequences are SGHTS and YDEGEE. The CDR3 is made up of 17 amino acids.

V gene TRBV15 combines with J gene TRBJ1-5; D unclear. The germline CDR1 and CDR2 sequences are LNHNV and YYDKDF (reference sequence). The V end was cut by 6 bases, the J end by 1 base, with 16 bases between. The CDR3 totals 16 residues. CDR3 region: CATREGAVASNQPQHF. Written as DNA, the CDR3 is TGTGCCACCAGAGAAGGCGCAGTAGCAAGCAATCAGCCCCAGCATTTT.

This chain uses TRBV9 with TRBJ1-2; 7 bases line up with TRBD1. The CDR3 has 14 residues. The V segment lost 4 bases and the J segment 7 bases; nucleotides outside the gene matches: 10. Germline lookup yields CDR1 SGDLS and CDR2 YYNGEE. The CDR3 sequence: CASSPQGVLSGYTF. The CDR3 DNA sequence: TGTGCCAGCAGCCCCCAGGGGGTGTTGAGTGGCTACACCTTC.

V and J are TRBV5-6 and TRBJ1-6; D call uncertain. In germline, CDR1 is SGHDT, CDR2 YYEEEE. V was trimmed by 4 bases and J by 7 bases, leaving 9 bases between them. CDR3 length: 13 amino acids. This CDR3 is CASSPRRNSPLHF. CDR3 sequence (DNA): TGTGCCAGCAGCCCCAGAAGGAATTCACCCCTCCACTTT.

The V call is TRBV6-5, the J call TRBJ1-5; 9 bases align to TRBD1. This CDR3 has 15 residues. Germline CDR1 is MNHEY and CDR2 is SVGAGI. V lost 7 bases and J lost 2; bases outside the gene matches: 6. The CDR3 here is CASIIQGARNQPQHF. In DNA, the CDR3 is TGTGCCAGCATCATACAGGGGGCGCGCAATCAGCCCCAGCATTTT.

Concerning this clone: This sample also contains other DNA sequences that code for the same CDR3. The CDR3 is CASSQVSRVNTEAFF. In DNA, the CDR3 is TGTGCCAGCAGCCAAGTAAGCCGGGTGAACACTGAAGCTTTCTTT. The rearrangement joins TRBV14 to TRBJ1-1; D ambiguous. V was pared by 1 base and J by 0 bases, with 9 bases between. The CDR3 is 15 residues long. CDR1 and CDR2 from the germline V gene are SGHDN and FVKESK.

The chain employs TRBV5-1 and TRBJ2-2; 9 bases fit TRBD2. CDR3 length equals 16 residues. Trimming took 4 bases from V and 4 from J; bases not matched to a gene: 8. Germline lookup yields CDR1 SGHRS and CDR2 YFSETQ. In nucleotides, the CDR3 is TGCGCCAGCAGCCCGCGGGGGGGCGAGGGCACCGGGGAGCTGTTTTTT. Residues: CASSPRGGEGTGELFF.

The chain employs TRBV4-1 and TRBJ1-6; unclear D gene. The V end was cut by 0 bases, the J end by 9 bases, with 3 bases between. CDR1 is MGHRA and CDR2 is YSYEKL in the germline V gene. This CDR3 region has 12 residues. CDR3 region: CASSQDSSPLHF. CDR3 bases: TGCGCCAGCAGCCAAGACAGTTCACCCCTCCACTTT.

The V call is TRBV2, the J call TRBJ2-2, with D maybe TRBD1 (8 bases). V lost 5 bases and J lost 5, with 12 bases in between. CDR1 is SNHLY and CDR2 is FYNNEI in the germline V gene. This CDR3 spans 14 amino acids. The CDR3 sequence is CASSYRGGTGELFF. As DNA, the CDR3 is TGTGCCAGCAGTTACAGGGGGGGGACCGGGGAGCTGTTTTTT.

V is TRBV5-4 and J is TRBJ2-2; TRBD1 matches 8 bases. Unmatched junction bases numbered 6, after V lost 4 bases and J lost 4 bases. Per the germline V gene, CDR1 is SGHNT and CDR2 is YYREEE (reference sequence). This CDR3 region has 15 residues. The DNA of the CDR3 is TGTGCCAGCAGCCCAGGGGGCGCCGGCACCGGGGAGCTGTTTTTT. Its protein is CASSPGGAGTGELFF.

V gene TRBV24-1 combines with J gene TRBJ2-2; no clear D. Germline CDR1 KGHDR, CDR2 SFDVKD. The CDR3 length is 13 residues. V was pared by 0 bases and J by 3 bases, with 1 base between. The DNA of the CDR3 is TGTGCCACCAGTGATTTGTACACCGGGGAGCTGTTTTTT. It encodes CATSDLYTGELFF.

A single count supports this clone. The chain recombines TRBV6-1 with TRBJ1-5; D not resolved. CDR1 is MNHNS, CDR2 SASEGT, per germline. CDR3 length: 15 residues. V lost 1 base to trimming and J lost 5 bases, with 12 bases between them. DNA of the CDR3: TGTGCCAGCAGTGAAGATATGGGGTTACATCAGCCCCAGCATTTT. This sequence encodes CASSEDMGLHQPQHF.

This sequence joins TRBV6-2 or TRBV6-3 and TRBJ1-3, with D unresolved. The CDR3 is made up of 17 amino acids. V lost 6 bases and J lost 1, with 19 bases in between. The germline gives CDR1 MNHEY, CDR2 SVGEGT. The CDR3 spells CASSLGAGMRSGNTIYF. The CDR3 region has the DNA TGTGCCAGCAGCTTGGGCGCGGGGATGAGATCTGGAAACACCATATATTTT.

CDR3 coding DNA: TGTGCCAGCAGTCCTCGACTAGCAGATACGCAGTATTTT. It specifies CASSPRLADTQYF. V gene TRBV12-3 or TRBV12-4 combines with J gene TRBJ2-3; a possible D gene is TRBD2 (6 bases). The CDR3 sequence is 13 residues long. Trimming removed 5 bases at V and 4 bases at J, with 10 bases between.

V gene TRBV19 combines with J gene TRBJ1-4; 9 nucleotides agree with TRBD1. Germline lookup yields CDR1 LNHDA and CDR2 SQIVND (reference sequence). The CDR3 covers 14 residues. J lost 8 bases, V lost 6 bases, and 7 bases had no gene match. CDR3 sequence reads: CASSKGQGGEKLFF. CDR3 bases: TGTGCCAGTAGCAAGGGACAGGGAGGCGAAAAACTGTTTTTT.

V and J are TRBV28 and TRBJ1-2; TRBD1 matches 9 bases. CDR3 length: 15 residues. In germline, CDR1 is MDHEN, CDR2 SYDVKM. Trimming took 5 bases from V and 3 from J; bases not matched to a gene: 7. The CDR3 nucleotides read TGTGCCAGCAGTCCGGGGACAGGGACATACTATGGCTACACCTTC. Amino acid sequence: CASSPGTGTYYGYTF.

This clone showed up just once. The CDR3 DNA reads TGTGCCACCCATAGGACAGTAACTCCGGACACTGAAGCTTTCTTT. Translated: CATHRTVTPDTEAFF. The rearrangement joins TRBV6-5 to TRBJ1-1; maybe TRBD1 (6 bases). V gave up 10 bases and J gave up 3 bases, with 21 bases separating them. Germline V lookup: CDR1 MNHEY, CDR2 SVGAGI. The CDR3 totals 15 residues.

Note on this clone: This specimen includes other DNA sequences encoding the same CDR3. The chain combines TRBV5-1 with TRBJ2-1; the D gene is possibly TRBD2 (6 bases). The CDR3 totals 14 residues. V was shortened by 0 bases and J by 5 bases, with 9 bases between the two germline ends. Per the germline V gene, CDR1 is SGHRS and CDR2 is YFSETQ. CDR3 residues: CASSLGGTNNEQFF. The CDR3 coding sequence is TGCGCCAGCAGCTTGGGCGGGACCAACAATGAGCAGTTCTTC.

The J gene is TRBJ2-7, the V gene TRBV18, with 12 bases fitting TRBD2. V shed 6 bases, J shed 0 bases, and the junction held 12 bases outside the gene matches. The germline V gene encodes CDR1 KGHSH and CDR2 LQKENI. This CDR3 region has 18 residues. The CDR3 region is CASSAKASGGATSYEQYF. CDR3 nucleotides: TGTGCCAGCTCGGCCAAGGCTAGCGGGGGGGCTACCTCCTACGAGCAGTACTTC. The variable domain in full, with the rest retrieved from reference TRBV18 and TRBJ2-7, is NAGVMQNPRHLVRRRGQEARLRCSPMKGHSHVYWYRQLPEEGLKFMVYLQKENIIDESGMPKERFSAEFPKEGPSILRIQQVVRGDSAAYFCASSAKASGGATSYEQYFGPGTRLTVT.

The chain is built from TRBV5-1 and TRBJ2-1, with D possibly TRBD1 on 6 matching bases. The CDR3 spans 13 residues. Germline V gives CDR1 SGHRS, CDR2 YFSETQ. The ends were cut back, 0 bases at V and 5 bases at J, with 6 bases in the middle. CDR3 protein: CASSLGGHNEQFF. CDR3 nucleotide sequence: TGCGCCAGCAGCTTGGGGGGGCACAATGAGCAGTTCTTC.